Given below is one T cell receptor (beta chain) in context. As yet, its antigen is unknown. This sample is part of a study of shared clonotypes between healthy human individuals. General observations from the study: Sampling included only blood; tissue repertoires likely differ.

Deep-level settings were used for running the assay. The authors split each subset's genomic DNA evenly across several immunoSEQ plates. The protocol was immunoSEQ multiplex PCR, while the TCRdb copy is restricted to in-frame clones and leaves out a portion. Of around 500,000 clones listed, 75% to 85% are singletons. The sample was PBMCs. This TCR was sampled from a woman in her thirties or forties in good health. Some clones in this sample may be carry-over from other donors' samples.

CDR3 bases: TGCGCCAGCAGCCTTAGCCGGGACAGCGATCAGCCCCAGCATTTT. Its protein product is CASSLSRDSDQPQHF. The rearrangement joins TRBV4-3 to TRBJ1-5, with 7 bases aligning to TRBD1. Trimming at V came to 4 bases and at J to 5 bases, leaving 8 bases not matched to a gene. Per germline, CDR1 LGHNA and CDR2 YSLEER. This CDR3 is built from 15 residues.